This TCR beta chain was identified in a study of regulatory T cells in long-lasting Graves disease. The study, taken as a whole, reports: Newly diagnosed Graves' patients had higher TCR diversity than persistent ones.

Time point meaning: persistent/refractory GD, antithyroid drugs over 5 years with positive TRAb. PBMCs were the source of the RNA used for TCR sequencing. For this clonotype: The antigen is undetermined.

The TCR beta library used iRepertoire HTBI primers with Arm-PCR amplification of CDR3. TCRdb used MiXCR to reprocess the multiplex PCR reads, holding one entry per CDR3 protein. Among some 470,000 distinct CDR3 sequences listed, roughly 21% were seen once. Trimming left V 3 bases short and J 0 bases short, with 11 bases between. The germline V gene has CDR1 MGHRA and CDR2 YSYEKL. The CDR3 length is 15 residues. This sequence joins TRBV4-1 and TRBJ1-1, with D possibly being TRBD1 (5 bases). Sequencing used peripheral blood mononuclear cells (PBMCs), obtained when the disease was refractory, from a patient treated with antithyroid drugs. The clonotype was recovered from a female donor with Graves disease. DNA for the CDR3: TGCGCCAGCAGCCACGTACAGGCCCTGAACACTGAAGCTTTCTTT. Its protein product is CASSHVQALNTEAFF.